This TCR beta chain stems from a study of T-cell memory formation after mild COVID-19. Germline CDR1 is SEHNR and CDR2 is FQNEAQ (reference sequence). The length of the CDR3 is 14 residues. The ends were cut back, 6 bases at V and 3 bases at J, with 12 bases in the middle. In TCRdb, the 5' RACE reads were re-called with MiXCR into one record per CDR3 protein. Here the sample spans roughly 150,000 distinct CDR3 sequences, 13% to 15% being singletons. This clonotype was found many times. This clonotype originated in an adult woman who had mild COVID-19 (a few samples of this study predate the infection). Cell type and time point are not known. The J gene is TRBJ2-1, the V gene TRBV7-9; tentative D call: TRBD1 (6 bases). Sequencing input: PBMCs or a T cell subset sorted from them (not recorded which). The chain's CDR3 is CASRRAGDYNEQFF. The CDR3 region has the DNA TGTGCCAGCAGACGTGCAGGGGACTACAATGAGCAGTTCTTC.